This record covers a single T cell receptor beta chain. Its antigen is not known. This entry comes from a study of shared clonotypes between healthy human individuals. General study findings and limits: Sequencing depth was predicted to influence how clonotypes are shared among donors. Exclusively blood specimens were collected; tissue repertoires likely differ.

Across several immunoSEQ plates, the genomic DNA of each subset was split evenly. Sequenced by immunoSEQ multiplex PCR; TCRdb stores in-frame clones only, minus some. Among a few million clones listed, 93% were seen once. The CDR3 spans 13 residues. In germline, CDR1 is SGDLS, CDR2 YYNGEE. V shed 4 bases and J shed 10 bases, with 17 bases lying between them. Specimen: naive CD4+ T cells from PBMCs. Described subset: CD45RA+ positively selected. The chain couples TRBV9 to TRBJ1-1; possibly TRBD1 for D (5 bases). The sequence was collected from a man younger than 35 in good health. Some clones in this sample may be carry-over from other donors' samples. The CDR3: CASSPGTALSAFF. The CDR3 nucleotides are TGTGCCAGCAGCCCCGGGACGGCGCTCTCAGCTTTCTTT.